Given below is one T cell receptor beta chain in context. V lost 3 bases and J lost 3; bases outside the gene matches: 3. From germline, CDR1 is MNHEY and CDR2 SVGAGI. The CDR3 extends over 14 amino acids. This entry belongs to a study of cytomegalovirus exposure and HLA in healthy donors. The PCR was carried out with 60 Vbeta primers and 13 Jbeta primers. TCRdb's table, derived via immunoSEQ multiplex PCR, lists solely in-frame clones and lacks some. Here the sample spans 130,000 or so clones, roughly 79% being singletons. The sample taken for sequencing was PBMCs. This chain connects TRBV6-5 to TRBJ2-7; 9 nucleotides agree with TRBD2. This clonotype was obtained from a woman between 35 and 50 years old in good health and CMV-seronegative. The CDR3 coding sequence is TGTGCCAGCAGTTATGCGGGAGGGCGCTACGAGCAGTACTTC. Translated: CASSYAGGRYEQYF.